The T cell receptor beta chain under discussion was sequenced for a study of shared clonotypes between healthy human individuals. The donors, all of them Caucasian adults, lived in Nashville, Tennessee. Deep was the level used in running the assay. Once extracted for a subset, genomic DNA was divided evenly among several immunoSEQ plates. On sorted subsets, replicate PCRs used 150 to 250 ng DNA, or 27,000 or so T cell genomes. Method: immunoSEQ multiplex PCR; TCRdb's copy keeps in-frame clones and lacks some. This table has around 720,000 clones, less than 80% appearing once. The CDR3 spans 16 residues. The germline CDR1 and CDR2 sequences are LNHNV and YYDKDF (reference sequence). After removal of 3 bases from V and 3 bases from J, the junction contained 4 bases not matched to a gene.

The receptor was derived from a woman aged 25 to 45 in good health. What was sequenced was memory CD4+ T cells sorted from blood. Specified subset: CD45RA-negative fraction. V and J are TRBV15 and TRBJ2-7; 14 nucleotides match TRBD2. As DNA, the CDR3 is TGTGCCACCAGCAGTGGGACTAGCGGGAGCATCTACGAGCAGTACTTC. Translating gives CATSSGTSGSIYEQYF.